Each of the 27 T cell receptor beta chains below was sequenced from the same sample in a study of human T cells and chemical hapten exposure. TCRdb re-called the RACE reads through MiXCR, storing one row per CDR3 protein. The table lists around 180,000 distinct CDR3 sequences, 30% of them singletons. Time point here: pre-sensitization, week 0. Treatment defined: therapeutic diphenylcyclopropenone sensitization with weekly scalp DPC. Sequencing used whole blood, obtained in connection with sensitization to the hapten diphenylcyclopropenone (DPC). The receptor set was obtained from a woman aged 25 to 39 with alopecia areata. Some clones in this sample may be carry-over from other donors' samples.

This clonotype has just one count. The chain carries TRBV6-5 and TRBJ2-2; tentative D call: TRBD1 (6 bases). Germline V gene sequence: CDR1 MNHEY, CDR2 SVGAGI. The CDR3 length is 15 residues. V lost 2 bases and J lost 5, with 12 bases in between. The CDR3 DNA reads TGTGCCAGCAGTTACGGGCAGGGGCGTACCGGGGAGCTGTTTTTT. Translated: CASSYGQGRTGELFF.

For the CDR3, the DNA is TGCAGCGTTGGGGGACAGACAACGGCTTTCTTT. Its protein is CSVGGQTTAFF. This chain links TRBV29-1 with TRBJ1-1; TRBD1 agrees at 7 bases. The V gene's germline CDR1 is SQVTM and CDR2 ANQGSEA. This CDR3 is 11 amino acids long. Trimming took 4 bases from V and 11 from J; bases not matched to a gene: 7.

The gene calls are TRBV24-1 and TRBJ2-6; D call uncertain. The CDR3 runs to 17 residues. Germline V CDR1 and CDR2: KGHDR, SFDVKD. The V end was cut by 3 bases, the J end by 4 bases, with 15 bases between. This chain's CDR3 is CATSDSVSRRGANVLTF. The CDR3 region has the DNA TGTGCCACCAGTGATAGCGTATCTAGGAGAGGGGCCAACGTCCTGACTTTC.

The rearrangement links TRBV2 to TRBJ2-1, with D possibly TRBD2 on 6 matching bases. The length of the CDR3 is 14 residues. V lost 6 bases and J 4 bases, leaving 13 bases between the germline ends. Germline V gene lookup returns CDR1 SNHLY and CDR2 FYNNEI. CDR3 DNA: TGTGCCAGCAGGGGGGGATCCTTTTACAATGAGCAGTTCTTC. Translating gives CASRGGSFYNEQFF.

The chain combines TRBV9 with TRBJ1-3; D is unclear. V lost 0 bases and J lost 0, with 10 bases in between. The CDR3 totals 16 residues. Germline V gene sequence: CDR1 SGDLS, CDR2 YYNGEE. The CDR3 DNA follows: TGTGCCAGCAGCGTAGGGAGTGAAGTCTCTGGAAACACCATATATTTT. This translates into CASSVGSEVSGNTIYF.

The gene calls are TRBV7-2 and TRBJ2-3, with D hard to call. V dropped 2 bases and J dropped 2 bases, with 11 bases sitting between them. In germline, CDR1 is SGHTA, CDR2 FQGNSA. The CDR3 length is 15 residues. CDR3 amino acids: CASSLRAAFTDTQYF. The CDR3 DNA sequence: TGTGCCAGCAGCTTAAGGGCCGCGTTCACAGATACGCAGTATTTT.

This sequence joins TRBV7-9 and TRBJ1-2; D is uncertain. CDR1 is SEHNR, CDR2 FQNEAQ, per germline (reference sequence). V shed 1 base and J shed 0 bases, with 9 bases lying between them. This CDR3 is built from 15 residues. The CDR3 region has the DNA TGTGCCAGCAGCTTAGAGTTTGCTACTAACTATGGCTACACCTTC. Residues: CASSLEFATNYGYTF.

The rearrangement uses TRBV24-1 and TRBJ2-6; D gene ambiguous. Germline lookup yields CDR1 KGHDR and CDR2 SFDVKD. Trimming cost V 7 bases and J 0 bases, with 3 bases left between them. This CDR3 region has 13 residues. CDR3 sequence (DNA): TGTGCCACCAGCGGCTCTGGGGCCAACGTCCTGACTTTC. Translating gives CATSGSGANVLTF.

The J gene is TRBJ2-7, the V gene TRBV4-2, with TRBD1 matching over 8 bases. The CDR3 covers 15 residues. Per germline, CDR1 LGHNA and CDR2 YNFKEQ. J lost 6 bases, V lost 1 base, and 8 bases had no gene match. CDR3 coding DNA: TGTGCCAGCAGCCAAGGTGGAGACAGGGGTGGCGAGCAGTACTTC. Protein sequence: CASSQGGDRGGEQYF.

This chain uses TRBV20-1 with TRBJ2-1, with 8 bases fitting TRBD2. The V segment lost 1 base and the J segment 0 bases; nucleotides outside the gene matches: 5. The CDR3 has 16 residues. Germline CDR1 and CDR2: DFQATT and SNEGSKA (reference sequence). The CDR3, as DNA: TGCAGTGCTAGAGGTACTAGCGGAAGCTCCTACAATGAGCAGTTCTTC. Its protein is CSARGTSGSSYNEQFF.

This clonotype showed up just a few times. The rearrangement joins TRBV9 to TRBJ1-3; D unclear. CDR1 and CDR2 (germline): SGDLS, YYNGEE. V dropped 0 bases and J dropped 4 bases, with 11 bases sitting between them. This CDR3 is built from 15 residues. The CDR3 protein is CASSVGVSPGNTIYF. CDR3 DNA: TGTGCCAGCAGCGTAGGAGTTTCCCCAGGAAACACCATATATTTT.

CDR3 sequence: CASNPPGARASYNEQFF. CDR3 DNA sequence: TGTGCCAGCAATCCCCCTGGGGCCCGAGCCTCCTACAATGAGCAGTTCTTC. The V call is TRBV27, the J call TRBJ2-1, with D possibly TRBD1 on 5 matching bases. CDR3 length: 17 residues. Trimming removed 7 bases from V and 0 bases from J, with 19 bases in between. Germline V gene data show CDR1 as MNHEY and CDR2 as SMNVEV (reference sequence).

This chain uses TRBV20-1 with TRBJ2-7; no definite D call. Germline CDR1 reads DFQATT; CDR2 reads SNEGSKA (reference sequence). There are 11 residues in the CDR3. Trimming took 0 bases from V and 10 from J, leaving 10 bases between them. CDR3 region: CSARDLLDQYF. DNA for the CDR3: TGCAGTGCTAGAGATCTCCTCGACCAGTACTTC.

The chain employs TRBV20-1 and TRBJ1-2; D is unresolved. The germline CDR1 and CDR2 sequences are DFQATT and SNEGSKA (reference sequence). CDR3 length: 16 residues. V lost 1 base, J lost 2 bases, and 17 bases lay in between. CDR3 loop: CSARAPVAPWNYGYTF. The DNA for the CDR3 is TGCAGTGCTAGAGCTCCAGTAGCCCCCTGGAACTATGGCTACACCTTC.

Here the CDR3 reads CASSPRRSGTDTQYF. CDR3 sequence (DNA): TGTGCCAGCTCACCGAGAAGGTCCGGCACAGATACGCAGTATTTT. The gene calls are TRBV18 and TRBJ2-3; D unclear. Looked up from germline, CDR1 is KGHSH and CDR2 is LQKENI. This CDR3 contains 15 residues. V lost 3 bases to trimming and J lost 1 base, with 11 bases between them.

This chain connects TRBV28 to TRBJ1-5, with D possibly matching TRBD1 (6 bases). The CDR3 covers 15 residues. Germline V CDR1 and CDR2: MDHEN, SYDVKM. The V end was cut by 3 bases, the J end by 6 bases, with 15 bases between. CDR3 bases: TGTGCCAGCAGTTTGGTTTGGGGGGCGAGTCAGCCCCAGCATTTT. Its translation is CASSLVWGASQPQHF.

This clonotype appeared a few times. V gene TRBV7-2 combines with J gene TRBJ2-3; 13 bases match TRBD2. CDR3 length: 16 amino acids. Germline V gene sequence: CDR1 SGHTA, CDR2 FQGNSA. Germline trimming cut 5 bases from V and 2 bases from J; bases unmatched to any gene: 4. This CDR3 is CASSPGTSGVTDTQYF. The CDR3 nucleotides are TGTGCCAGCAGCCCCGGGACTAGCGGGGTCACAGATACGCAGTATTTT.

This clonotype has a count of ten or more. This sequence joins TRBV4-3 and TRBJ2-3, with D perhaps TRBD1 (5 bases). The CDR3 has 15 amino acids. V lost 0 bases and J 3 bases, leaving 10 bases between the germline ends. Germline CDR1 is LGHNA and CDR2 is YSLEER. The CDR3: CASSQESGATDTQYF. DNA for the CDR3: TGCGCCAGCAGCCAAGAGAGTGGGGCGACAGATACGCAGTATTTT.

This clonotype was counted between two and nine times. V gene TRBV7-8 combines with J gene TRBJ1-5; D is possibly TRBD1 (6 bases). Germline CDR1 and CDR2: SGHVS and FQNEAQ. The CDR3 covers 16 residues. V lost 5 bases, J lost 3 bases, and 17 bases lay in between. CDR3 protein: CASSPTGTGINQPQHF. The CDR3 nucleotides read TGTGCCAGCAGCCCGACGGGTACAGGGATCAATCAGCCCCAGCATTTT.

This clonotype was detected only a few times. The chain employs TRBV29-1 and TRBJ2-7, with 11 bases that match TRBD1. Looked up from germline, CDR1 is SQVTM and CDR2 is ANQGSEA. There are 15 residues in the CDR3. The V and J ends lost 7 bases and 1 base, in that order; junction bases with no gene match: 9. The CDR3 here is CSGCYGTGGSYEQYF. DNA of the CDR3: TGCAGCGGTTGTTATGGGACAGGGGGTTCCTACGAGCAGTACTTC.

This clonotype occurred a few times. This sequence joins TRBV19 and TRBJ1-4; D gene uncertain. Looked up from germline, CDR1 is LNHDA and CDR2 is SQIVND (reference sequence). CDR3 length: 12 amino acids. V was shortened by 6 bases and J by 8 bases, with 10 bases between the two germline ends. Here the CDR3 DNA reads TGTGCCAGTAGCCCGGTTCGGGAAAAACTGTTTTTT. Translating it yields CASSPVREKLFF. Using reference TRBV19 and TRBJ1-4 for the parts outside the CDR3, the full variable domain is DGGITQSPKYLFRKEGQNVTLSCEQNLNHDAMYWYRQDPGQGLRLIYYSQIVNDFQKGDIAEGYSVSREKKESFPLTVTSAQKNPTAFYLCASSPVREKLFFGSGTQLSVL.

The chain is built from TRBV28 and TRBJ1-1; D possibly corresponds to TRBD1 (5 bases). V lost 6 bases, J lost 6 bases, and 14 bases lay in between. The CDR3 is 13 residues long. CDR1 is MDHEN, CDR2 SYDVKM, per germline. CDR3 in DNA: TGTGCCAGCAGCCACGACAGTATCTCTGAAGCTTTCTTT. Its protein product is CASSHDSISEAFF.

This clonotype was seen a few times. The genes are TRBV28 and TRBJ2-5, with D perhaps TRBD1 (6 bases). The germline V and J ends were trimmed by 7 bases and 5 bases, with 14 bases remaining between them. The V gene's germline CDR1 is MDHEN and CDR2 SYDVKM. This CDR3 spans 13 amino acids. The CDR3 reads CASIQGPGETQYF. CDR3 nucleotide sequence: TGTGCCAGCATCCAGGGGCCGGGGGAGACCCAGTACTTC.

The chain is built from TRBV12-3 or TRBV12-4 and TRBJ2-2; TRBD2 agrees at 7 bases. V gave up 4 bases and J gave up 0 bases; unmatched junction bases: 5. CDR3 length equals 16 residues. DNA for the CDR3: TGTGCCAGCAGTTCGGCTAGCGGCACGAACACCGGGGAGCTGTTTTTT. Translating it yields CASSSASGTNTGELFF.

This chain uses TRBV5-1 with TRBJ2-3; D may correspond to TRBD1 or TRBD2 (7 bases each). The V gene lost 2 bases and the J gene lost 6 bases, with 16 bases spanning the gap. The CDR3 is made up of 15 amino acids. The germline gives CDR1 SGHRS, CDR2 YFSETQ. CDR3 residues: CASSFLGGGPDTQYF. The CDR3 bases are TGCGCCAGCAGCTTCCTGGGAGGGGGCCCGGATACGCAGTATTTT.

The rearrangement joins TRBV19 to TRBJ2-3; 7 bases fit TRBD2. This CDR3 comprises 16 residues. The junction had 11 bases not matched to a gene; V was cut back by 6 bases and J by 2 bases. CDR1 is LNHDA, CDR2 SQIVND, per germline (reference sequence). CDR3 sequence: CASSPRAAGPTDTQYF. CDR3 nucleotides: TGTGCCAGTAGCCCTAGGGCAGCGGGACCCACAGATACGCAGTATTTT.

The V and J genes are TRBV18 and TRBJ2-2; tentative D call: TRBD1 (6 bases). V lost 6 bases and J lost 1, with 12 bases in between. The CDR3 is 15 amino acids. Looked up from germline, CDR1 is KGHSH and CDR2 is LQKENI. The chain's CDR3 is CASSRQGKNTGELFF. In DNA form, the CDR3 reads TGTGCCAGCTCTCGGCAGGGGAAGAACACCGGGGAGCTGTTTTTT.